This T cell receptor (beta chain) was recorded in a study of neurological immune-mediated disorders. The study, taken as a whole, reports: Levels of TCR clonal expansion peaked in HTLV-1-associated myelopathy and reached their lowest in multiple sclerosis, under those of healthy controls. None of the CDR3 amino acid sequences found in expanded clones was shared across subjects. This suggests that the TCR-beta repertoires were private in all groups.

5'RACE with 10-nucleotide random UMIs generated the cDNA. A single record per CDR3 protein comes from TCRdb applying MiXCR to the 5' RACE reads. The table includes about 28,000 distinct CDR3 sequences, less than 8.5% detected once. The junction had 9 bases not matched to a gene; V was cut back by 3 bases and J by 6 bases. This CDR3 is built from 15 residues. The germline V gene encodes CDR1 SGDLS and CDR2 YYNGEE. There are many counts of this clonotype. Its antigen is as yet unknown. The TCR originated in a woman aged 45-65 years in good health. The sample consisted of PBMCs. The V gene is TRBV9, the J gene TRBJ1-1; the match to TRBD1 covers 9 bases. CDR3 bases: TGTGCCAGCAGCGACCGGGACAGGGCGGTCGCTGAAGCTTTCTTT. It codes for CASSDRDRAVAEAFF.